This is a list of T cell receptor beta chains from one sample in a study of tumor-infiltrating lymphocytes in localized non-small cell lung cancer. This table comes from immunoSEQ multiplex PCR, and its TCRdb copy is limited to in-frame clones, with some not included. The table includes about 12,000 clones, about 66% detected once. The sample was lung tumor tissue. These receptor sequences come from a human donor with non-small cell lung cancer. Each CDR3 is given without its conserved first and last residue. A D gene is named only where the DNA matches it firmly.

d_gene	j_gene	len	v_gene	CDR3aa
TRBD1	TRBJ1-3	13	TRBV5-6	ASTKTGGVGNTIY
NA	TRBJ2-5	12	TRBV5-1	ASSSPRGGETQY
NA	TRBJ1-2	13	TRBV5-5	ASSLIPTPNYGYT
NA	TRBJ2-5	11	TRBV5-1	ASGETPLHSQD
NA	TRBJ2-7	12	TRBV5-1	ASSQRTSQNEQY
NA	TRBJ1-2	13	TRBV4-1	ASSQAGTLPNGYT
NA	TRBJ2-2	15	TRBV30	AWSNGPGAGDTGELF
TRBD1	TRBJ1-2	14	TRBV7-8	ASHPGQGNLGYGYT
TRBD1	TRBJ2-2	13	TRBV5-1	ASSPTGAHTGELF
NA	TRBJ2-2	10	TRBV19	ASGGFTGELF
NA	TRBJ1-4	12	TRBV27	ASSSLGVEEKLF
NA	TRBJ2-2	12	TRBV6-6	ASSYRTNTGELF
NA	TRBJ1-5	11	TRBV30	AWSADSNQPQH
NA	TRBJ1-1	12	TRBV5-1	ASSTRTGNTEAF
TRBD2	TRBJ2-2	12	TRBV5-4	ASSRLAGTGELF
NA	TRBJ2-1	11	TRBV18	ASSQAPGDEQF
TRBD2	TRBJ2-1	14	TRBV5-1	ASSLAGGRDINEQF
NA	TRBJ2-3	13	TRBV29-1	SVVLAFRGTDTQY
TRBD2	TRBJ2-7	10	TRBV12-5	ASGLGPSGAY
NA	TRBJ2-5	13	TRBV5-1	ASSLGGALGETQY
NA	TRBJ1-2	13	TRBV30	AWSVERDGLYGYT
NA	TRBJ2-1	11	TRBV10-3	ATAERVGNEQF
NA	TRBJ2-1	12	TRBV11-1	ASSLGGVYNEQF
NA	TRBJ1-1	8	TRBV2	ASGGAEAF
NA	TRBJ2-3	12	TRBV19	ASSNRDRPDTQY
NA	TRBJ2-1	10	TRBV7-2	ASSQASSLQF
NA	TRBJ2-1	12	TRBV5-5	ASSLQSSYNEQF
NA	TRBJ2-7	12	TRBV6-5	ASSYSARVYEQY
NA	TRBJ1-1	12	TRBV7-8	ASSHKGRSTEAF
NA	TRBJ2-7	11	TRBV10-3	AISAGLKYEQY
NA	TRBJ1-3	10	TRBV6-1	ASSVVGNTIY
TRBD1	TRBJ1-6	15	TRBV2	ASSAQGQGVPNSPLH
NA	TRBJ1-3	12	TRBV7-9	ASSLVGFGNTIY
TRBD2	TRBJ2-7	14	TRBV19	ASSIRTSGGSYEQY
TRBD1	TRBJ2-6	14	TRBV19	ASSIEQGSGANVLT
NA	TRBJ1-1	10	TRBV5-5	ASSLYQGRAF
NA	TRBJ1-1	11	TRBV29-1	SVESRGNTEAF
NA	TRBJ2-7	14	TRBV5-8	ASSTPGQSFSYEQY
NA	TRBJ2-1	12	TRBV7-9	ASIPTGPWSEQF
TRBD2	TRBJ2-7	12	TRBV5-6	ASSRTSGSYEQY
NA	TRBJ2-7	15	TRBV19	ASSIPLGGLRWNEQY
NA	TRBJ1-1	13	TRBV5-6	ASSLGVGLNTEAF
TRBD1	TRBJ1-2	15	TRBV7-9	ASSPPTVGGFGYGYT
NA	TRBJ1-1	12	TRBV5-8	ASSLLGTNTEAF
NA	TRBJ2-7	11	TRBV30	AWSVRGASLRH
NA	TRBJ1-1	11	TRBV11-2	ASSIALSSEAF
NA	TRBJ1-5	14	TRBV28	ASSSGRRGNNQPQH
TRBD2	TRBJ2-2	14	TRBV19	ASSIPSGRYTGELF
TRBD1	TRBJ2-1	13	TRBV6-6	ASSYQGQPLGEQF
TRBD1	TRBJ2-3	13	TRBV14	ASSRDRGRTDTQY
NA	TRBJ1-2	12	TRBV5-1	ASSEPAGGDGYT
NA	TRBJ1-2	12	TRBV19	ASSHSLGSYGYT